A single sample is the source of the 20 T cell receptor beta chains below, sequenced in a study of identical twins. TCRdb itself ran the 5' RACE reads through MiXCR, one entry per CDR3 protein. The sample carries around 550,000 distinct CDR3 sequences, 12% to 15% recorded once. These same records also appear under a second study, on yellow fever vaccine responses in identical twins.

What was sequenced was CD4+ T cells sorted from blood. The receptors here all came from a woman under 30 in good health.

The CDR3 DNA sequence: TGTGCCAGCAGCCAGCGACTAGCGGGGTCTTCCTACAATGAGCAGTTCTTC. It is translated as CASSQRLAGSSYNEQFF. The V call is TRBV4-2, the J call TRBJ2-1; TRBD2 agrees at 11 bases. The V gene end was trimmed by 3 bases and the J gene end by 1 base; junction bases not matched to a gene: 5. This CDR3 spans 17 amino acids. The V gene's germline CDR1 is LGHNA and CDR2 YNFKEQ.

This clonotype was picked up a small number of times. This chain uses TRBV20-1 with TRBJ1-5; no clear D gene. CDR3 length equals 13 residues. Trimming cost V 2 bases and J 3 bases, with 8 bases left between them. Germline CDR1 DFQATT, CDR2 SNEGSKA (reference sequence). CDR3 nucleotides: TGCAGTGCTAGACCAGTCCCCAATCAGCCCCAGCATTTT. It yields the protein CSARPVPNQPQHF.

The gene calls are TRBV6-6 and TRBJ2-7; TRBD2 agrees at 7 bases. This CDR3 is built from 13 residues. Germline CDR1 MNHNY, CDR2 SVGAGI (reference sequence). The trim removed 4 bases at V and 7 bases at J, leaving 7 bases unmatched. The CDR3 reads CASSLTSSGEQYF. CDR3 in DNA: TGTGCCAGCAGTTTGACTAGCTCGGGGGAGCAGTACTTC.

This clonotype was counted a few times. The J gene is TRBJ1-2, the V gene TRBV7-2, with D tentatively TRBD1 (6 bases). This CDR3 comprises 16 residues. The ends were cut back, 8 bases at V and 7 bases at J, with 26 bases in the middle. CDR1 is SGHTA and CDR2 is FQGNSA in the germline V gene. The CDR3 DNA sequence: TGTGCCAGCCCCCCGAACGTTCTGGGGGCAAATGGTGGCTACACCTTC. Protein product: CASPPNVLGANGGYTF.

This chain uses TRBV12-3 or TRBV12-4 with TRBJ2-3; the match to TRBD1 covers 7 bases. V shed 5 bases and J 3 bases; nucleotides not matched to a gene: 14. This CDR3 is 17 amino acids long. The DNA of the CDR3 is TGTGCCAGCAGTCTAGACCGTACAGGGGTTAAGACAGATACGCAGTATTTT. Translating gives CASSLDRTGVKTDTQYF.

The chain links TRBV4-1 to TRBJ2-7; 15 bases agree with TRBD2. Germline V gene lookup returns CDR1 MGHRA and CDR2 YSYEKL. Trimming cost V 0 bases and J 4 bases; bases outside gene matches: 4. This CDR3 has 17 amino acids. DNA of the CDR3: TGCGCCAGCAGCCAAGAGGGAGGACTAGCGGGAGGGTACGAGCAGTACTTC. Its protein is CASSQEGGLAGGYEQYF.

V usage is TRBV2 and J usage is TRBJ2-1; 7 nucleotides agree with TRBD2. CDR3 size: 18 residues. Unmatched junction bases numbered 13, after V lost 5 bases and J lost 0 bases. Germline CDR1 reads SNHLY; CDR2 reads FYNNEI. Here the CDR3 DNA reads TGTGCCAGCAGTCGCCCTGTGTTTAGCGGGCCCTCCTACAATGAGCAGTTCTTC. This gives the protein CASSRPVFSGPSYNEQFF.

The J gene is TRBJ2-7, the V gene TRBV6-1, with D unresolved. CDR1 is MNHNS and CDR2 is SASEGT in the germline V gene. CDR3 length: 14 amino acids. The V and J ends lost 4 bases and 1 base respectively, with 11 bases between them. The DNA for the CDR3 is TGTGCCAGCAGTGTTGGGCAGTTTTCCTACGAGCAGTACTTC. Amino acid sequence: CASSVGQFSYEQYF.

The chain carries TRBV5-1 and TRBJ2-5; a weak D match, TRBD2 (5 bases). The CDR3 extends over 16 amino acids. V lost 1 base and J 5 bases, leaving 18 bases between the germline ends. Looked up from germline, CDR1 is SGHRS and CDR2 is YFSETQ. The CDR3 sequence is CASSLPKVGVRETQYF. Here the CDR3 DNA reads TGCGCCAGCAGCTTGCCGAAGGTGGGAGTGCGGGAGACCCAGTACTTC.

This chain links TRBV12-3 or TRBV12-4 with TRBJ2-7; the D is unclear. The length of the CDR3 is 14 residues. Deletions cut 5 bases from V and 5 bases from J, with 16 bases between. For the CDR3, the DNA is TGTGCCAGCAGTCCCACCGGTAGACGGAACGAGCAGTACTTC. As protein: CASSPTGRRNEQYF.

This clonotype was counted only a few times. This rearrangement joins TRBV5-4 to TRBJ1-3; no reliable D call. Trimming pared 0 bases from V and 4 bases from J, leaving 23 bases between. CDR1 and CDR2 from the germline V gene are SGHNT and YYREEE (reference sequence). This CDR3 spans 19 amino acids. CDR3 nucleotides: TGTGCCAGCAGCTTGGGCCGTGTCACAGCTGATCCCTACGGAAACACCATATATTTT. Protein sequence: CASSLGRVTADPYGNTIYF.

This clonotype was detected a few times. The DNA of the CDR3 is TGTGCCAGCAGTTTAGCGGTGGAGGCCTTGGAGCAGTTCTTC. It translates to CASSLAVEALEQFF. This chain connects TRBV12-3 or TRBV12-4 to TRBJ2-1, with TRBD2 as a possible D gene (5 bases). The CDR3 runs 14 residues. Trimming took 0 bases from V and 10 from J, leaving 13 bases between them.

The chain couples TRBV2 to TRBJ2-7; tentative D call: TRBD2 (6 bases). This CDR3 has 11 residues. Trimming shortened V by 11 bases and J by 5 bases, and 13 bases separated the two germline ends. Germline V lookup: CDR1 SNHLY, CDR2 FYNNEI. CDR3 in DNA: TGTGCCCCGCGGGATCGGGACGAGCAGTACGTC. This encodes CAPRDRDEQYV.

The chain couples TRBV29-1 to TRBJ2-7; D remains ambiguous. CDR1 and CDR2 from the germline V gene are SQVTM and ANQGSEA. The CDR3 loop spans 14 amino acids. Trimming shortened V by 5 bases and J by 3 bases, and 17 bases separated the two germline ends. The CDR3: CSVFVGSQSYEQYF. In DNA form, the CDR3 reads TGCAGCGTTTTCGTGGGGTCCCAAAGCTACGAGCAGTACTTC.

This clonotype was counted between two and nine times. V is TRBV10-3 and J is TRBJ1-6; maybe TRBD1 (5 bases). The germline V and J ends were trimmed by 2 bases and 4 bases, with 9 bases remaining between them. CDR3 size: 15 residues. Per germline, CDR1 ENHRY and CDR2 SYGVKD. CDR3 in amino acids: CAISETDKYNSPLHF. CDR3 sequence (DNA): TGTGCCATCAGTGAGACGGACAAATATAATTCACCCCTCCACTTT.

This clonotype was counted a few times. The chain employs TRBV19 and TRBJ2-3, with 9 bases fitting TRBD1. V lost 3 bases and J lost 4; bases outside the gene matches: 11. Germline V gene sequence: CDR1 LNHDA, CDR2 SQIVND (reference sequence). The CDR3 spans 17 residues. The CDR3 is CASSIRTGTGSADTQYF. In DNA form, the CDR3 reads TGTGCCAGTAGTATCAGGACCGGGACAGGGAGCGCAGATACGCAGTATTTT.

The chain uses TRBV6-1 and TRBJ2-5; D is possibly TRBD1 or TRBD2 (5 bases each). The CDR3 spans 14 residues. CDR1 and CDR2 from the germline V gene are MNHNS and SASEGT. V lost 6 bases and J lost 5, with 16 bases in between. The CDR3 loop is CASSGTAQRETQYF. The CDR3 DNA follows: TGTGCCAGCAGCGGGACCGCCCAGAGGGAGACCCAGTACTTC.

The chain joins TRBV28 to TRBJ2-4; perhaps TRBD2 as D (5 bases). V lost 5 bases and J lost 0, with 11 bases in between. The CDR3 totals 15 residues. Germline loops: CDR1 MDHEN, CDR2 SYDVKM. Here the CDR3 DNA reads TGTGCCAGCAGTCAGATAGCGTTAGCCAAAAACATTCAGTACTTC. It translates to CASSQIALAKNIQYF.

V gene TRBV3-1 combines with J gene TRBJ2-3, with TRBD2 matching over 11 bases. The trim removed 0 bases at V and 3 bases at J, leaving 5 bases unmatched. Per the germline V gene, CDR1 is LGHDT and CDR2 is YNNKEL (reference sequence). CDR3 length: 17 amino acids. The CDR3 region has the DNA TGTGCCAGCAGCCAAGATCTACTAGCGGGGGTTACAGATACGCAGTATTTT. Translating it yields CASSQDLLAGVTDTQYF.

V is TRBV5-1 and J is TRBJ2-1, with TRBD2 matching over 7 bases. Germline loops: CDR1 SGHRS, CDR2 YFSETQ. CDR3 length: 16 residues. J lost 4 bases, V lost 7 bases, and 14 bases had no gene match. CDR3 sequence: CASGPGGMGLYNEQFF. The CDR3 DNA reads as TGCGCCAGCGGGCCGGGGGGTATGGGTCTATACAATGAGCAGTTCTTC.